The table lists the clone carrying this T cell receptor (beta chain) with a count of one. With 3 bases removed from V and 3 bases from J, the gap between germline ends came to 10 bases. This CDR3 spans 13 amino acids. Looked up from germline, CDR1 is GTSNPN and CDR2 is SVGIG (reference sequence). cDNA came from about 0.5 to 1 ug RNA primed by random hexamers. An immunoSEQ multiplex PCR amplified TCR beta CDR3 over 54 Vbeta and 13 Jbeta. TCRdb processed the immunoSEQ multiplex PCR reads anew with MiXCR; each CDR3 protein has one entry. The sample has about 290,000 distinct CDR3 sequences; approximately 90% are singletons. This specimen comes from a study of CD8 T cells in Susac syndrome. The study sequenced TCR beta in blood CD8+ and CD4+ T cells.

The specimen was CD8+ T cells from PBMCs. This TCR was sampled from a human donor with multiple sclerosis. The chain has TRBV30 and TRBJ2-3, with D unresolved. Written as DNA, the CDR3 is TGTGCCTGGAGCCGGACGTGGACAGATACGCAGTATTTT. Translating it yields CAWSRTWTDTQYF.